This T cell receptor beta chain is drawn from a study of a mutant IDH1 vaccine in newly diagnosed glioma. Across the study: Radiotherapy alone preceded vaccination by 4-6 weeks; alternatively, vaccination started with temozolomide cycles.

Libraries were prepared by immunoSEQ multiplex PCR; TCRdb keeps only in-frame clonotypes and omits some of them. The sample carries about 50,000 clones, approximately 81% recorded once. This sample's time point: week 35, safety follow-up. A 20-mer mutant IDH1 peptide at 300 ug was injected subcutaneously with topical imiquimod. Concerning this clone itself: Its antigen remains unknown.

CDR1 and CDR2 (germline): MRHNA, SNTAGT. The CDR3 consists of 15 residues. Trimming took 3 bases from V and 3 from J, leaving 11 bases between them. This sequence originates from a woman aged 18-29 years with glioma. This material consisted of PBMCs, taken from a glioma patient whose treatment included an IDH1 peptide vaccine. V usage is TRBV6-4 and J usage is TRBJ2-2; unclear D gene. The CDR3 here is CASSERSLHTGELFF. In DNA form, the CDR3 reads TGTGCCAGCAGTGAACGTAGTCTGCACACCGGGGAGCTGTTTTTT.